Shown below are 14 T cell receptor beta chains from a single sample sequenced in a study of T cells in Graves' hyperthyroidism and ophthalmopathy. Researchers took RNA transcripts and amplified the TCR beta CDR3 regions from them. HTBI primers were employed in a first-round RT-PCR of the TCR CDR3. One entry per CDR3 protein results from TCRdb running MiXCR on the multiplex PCR reads. Of 600,000 or so distinct CDR3 sequences listed, around 45% are singletons. Sequencing input: peripheral blood or thyroid tissue (not recorded which). These receptor sequences come from a woman aged 18-35 years with Graves' hyperthyroidism.

V usage is TRBV19 and J usage is TRBJ1-2, with D tentatively TRBD1 (5 bases). The CDR3 sequence is 13 residues long. Germline-derived CDR1 and CDR2 are LNHDA and SQIVND (reference sequence). The V and J ends lost 3 bases and 4 bases respectively, with 9 bases between them. The DNA for the CDR3 is TGTGCCAGTAGTATTGGGGCTGGCTATGGCTACACCTTC. Its protein product is CASSIGAGYGYTF. The whole variable domain, remainder taken from reference TRBV19 and TRBJ1-2, is DGGITQSPKYLFRKEGQNVTLSCEQNLNHDAMYWYRQDPGQGLRLIYYSQIVNDFQKGDIAEGYSVSREKKESFPLTVTSAQKNPTAFYLCASSIGAGYGYTFGSGTRLTVV.

This chain uses TRBV2 with TRBJ1-1; 9 positions match TRBD1. Germline CDR1 reads SNHLY; CDR2 reads FYNNEI. Losses at the gene ends were 4 bases for V and 7 bases for J; bases not matched to a gene: 4. There are 13 residues in the CDR3. CDR3 coding DNA: TGTGCCAGCAGTGGGGACAGGGCCAATGAAGCTTTCTTT. This sequence encodes CASSGDRANEAFF.

The chain joins TRBV7-4 to TRBJ2-5, with TRBD1 as a possible D gene (7 bases). CDR1 is SGHVT, CDR2 SQSDAQ, per germline. V shed 5 bases and J shed 7 bases, with 14 bases lying between them. This CDR3 comprises 13 residues. For the CDR3, the DNA is TGTGCCAGCAGCACCGGGACAGCGGGGACCCAGTACTTC. Protein sequence: CASSTGTAGTQYF.

This clonotype was observed once. The V call is TRBV19, the J call TRBJ2-7; weak D call: TRBD2 (5 bases). The germline V gene has CDR1 LNHDA and CDR2 SQIVND (reference sequence). The CDR3 has 12 residues. Between the trimmed V and J ends, which lost 8 bases and 7 bases, there was a span of 15 bases. The CDR3 reads CASDPLREEQYF. Written as DNA, the CDR3 is TGTGCCAGTGATCCACTCCGGGAAGAGCAGTACTTC. Full variable domain (outside the CDR3, taken from reference TRBV19 and TRBJ2-7): DGGITQSPKYLFRKEGQNVTLSCEQNLNHDAMYWYRQDPGQGLRLIYYSQIVNDFQKGDIAEGYSVSREKKESFPLTVTSAQKNPTAFYLCASDPLREEQYFGPGTRLTVT.

The rearrangement joins TRBV5-1 to TRBJ1-2; D may be TRBD1 (5 bases). Germline V lookup: CDR1 SGHRS, CDR2 YFSETQ. V shed 0 bases and J shed 6 bases, with 18 bases lying between them. This CDR3 is built from 16 residues. CDR3 bases: TGCGCCAGCAGCTTGGAGGGCGAGGGGAAGAAAAATGGCTACACCTTC. It encodes CASSLEGEGKKNGYTF.

Only a few counts were recorded for this clonotype. The rearrangement joins TRBV7-9 to TRBJ1-5, with no clear D. V was clipped by 5 bases and J by 2 bases, with 10 bases between them. The CDR3 covers 14 residues. Germline V gene lookup returns CDR1 SEHNR and CDR2 FQNEAQ (reference sequence). The CDR3 reads CASSQGYGNQPQHF. Written as DNA, the CDR3 is TGTGCCAGCAGCCAAGGGTATGGCAATCAGCCCCAGCATTTT.

The chain couples TRBV7-8 to TRBJ2-7, with unresolved D. The CDR3 contains 13 residues. With 5 bases removed from V and 10 bases from J, the gap between germline ends came to 18 bases. In germline, CDR1 is SGHVS, CDR2 FQNEAQ. Here the CDR3 DNA reads TGTGCCAGCAGCCTCCCCCGAGGCCAACTCCAGTACTTC. The encoded protein is CASSLPRGQLQYF.

This clonotype was found many times. J is TRBJ1-1 and V is TRBV7-6; no reliable D call. Germline-derived CDR1 and CDR2 are SGHVS and FNYEAQ. This CDR3 is 13 amino acids long. Trimming took off 5 bases at V and 10 bases at J, with 17 bases between the two ends. CDR3 protein: CASSPTRRARAFF. The CDR3 DNA follows: TGTGCCAGCAGCCCCACCCGAAGGGCAAGAGCTTTCTTT.

V and J are TRBV7-9 and TRBJ2-2; 10 positions match TRBD2. V was clipped by 5 bases and J by 6 bases; unmatched bases: 6. In germline, CDR1 is SEHNR, CDR2 FQNEAQ (reference sequence). The CDR3 runs to 15 residues. CDR3 nucleotides: TGTGCCAGCAGCCCGGCTAGCGGGGGCGCCGGGGAGCTGTTTTTT. The encoded protein is CASSPASGGAGELFF.

J is TRBJ1-1 and V is TRBV4-1; 7 nucleotides match TRBD1. J was trimmed by 10 bases and V by 4 bases; bases with no gene match: 12. The CDR3 runs to 14 residues. Germline CDR1 and CDR2: MGHRA and YSYEKL. The CDR3 coding sequence is TGCGCCAGCAGCCCCCAGGGGGGGCCAGGGACAGCTTTCTTT. This translates into CASSPQGGPGTAFF.

This clonotype was observed a few times. The chain is built from TRBV7-9 and TRBJ1-3; D gene unclear. Trimming removed 0 bases from V and 4 bases from J, with 10 bases in between. The CDR3 loop spans 15 amino acids. Per the germline V gene, CDR1 is SEHNR and CDR2 is FQNEAQ (reference sequence). This CDR3 reads CASSLAPLPGNTIYF. In DNA form, the CDR3 reads TGTGCCAGCAGCTTAGCCCCGCTCCCCGGAAACACCATATATTTT.

The table lists this clonotype with many counts. This chain links TRBV12-3 or TRBV12-4 with TRBJ1-2; 7 nucleotides agree with TRBD1. V lost 7 bases, J lost 7 bases, and 9 bases stayed unmatched. The CDR3 loop spans 13 amino acids. The CDR3 is CASTMTGSSGYTF. CDR3 in DNA: TGTGCCAGCACAATGACAGGGTCGAGTGGCTACACCTTC.

This clonotype occurred many times. V usage is TRBV2 and J usage is TRBJ1-2; D gene uncertain. There are 13 residues in the CDR3. V lost 8 bases and J 7 bases, leaving 17 bases between the germline ends. Germline V gene data show CDR1 as SNHLY and CDR2 as FYNNEI. Written as DNA, the CDR3 is TGTGCCAGCCAGAACGGGAGAGCTGGTGGCTACACCTTC. It specifies CASQNGRAGGYTF.

This clonotype was recorded many times. The chain couples TRBV15 to TRBJ1-4, with 7 bases aligning to TRBD1. Germline V gene data show CDR1 as LNHNV and CDR2 as YYDKDF (reference sequence). The CDR3 contains 15 residues. V lost 3 bases, J lost 3 bases, and 4 bases stayed unmatched. Here the CDR3 DNA reads TGTGCCACCAGCAGTACCAGGGGGTCTAATGAAAAACTGTTTTTT. It yields the protein CATSSTRGSNEKLFF.